This TCR beta chain was recorded in a study of CD8 T cells in ankylosing spondylitis. Study-level findings and limits: Characteristic of ankylosing spondylitis blood, it appeared, was a TCR beta motif comprising roughly 8 highly homologous variants. Disease-linked clones were reportedly significantly enriched in matched ankylosing spondylitis synovial fluid.

MiXCR was run by TCRdb on the 5' RACE reads, yielding one entry per CDR3 protein. The sample consists of fewer than 450,000 distinct CDR3 sequences, roughly 15% of them appearing once. This clonotype has ten or more counts. Its target is not known. CDR3 size: 12 residues. Per the germline V gene, CDR1 is SQVTM and CDR2 is ANQGSEA. Trimming took 6 bases from V and 0 from J; bases not matched to a gene: 2. The sequencing sample was made of blood, either unsorted or a sorted T cell fraction (not recorded which). The V gene is TRBV29-1, the J gene TRBJ2-7; 7 nucleotides agree with TRBD2. This clonotype originated in a male donor with ankylosing spondylitis. This CDR3 reads CSVREDSYEQYF. CDR3 DNA: TGCAGCGTCCGGGAGGACTCCTACGAGCAGTACTTC.